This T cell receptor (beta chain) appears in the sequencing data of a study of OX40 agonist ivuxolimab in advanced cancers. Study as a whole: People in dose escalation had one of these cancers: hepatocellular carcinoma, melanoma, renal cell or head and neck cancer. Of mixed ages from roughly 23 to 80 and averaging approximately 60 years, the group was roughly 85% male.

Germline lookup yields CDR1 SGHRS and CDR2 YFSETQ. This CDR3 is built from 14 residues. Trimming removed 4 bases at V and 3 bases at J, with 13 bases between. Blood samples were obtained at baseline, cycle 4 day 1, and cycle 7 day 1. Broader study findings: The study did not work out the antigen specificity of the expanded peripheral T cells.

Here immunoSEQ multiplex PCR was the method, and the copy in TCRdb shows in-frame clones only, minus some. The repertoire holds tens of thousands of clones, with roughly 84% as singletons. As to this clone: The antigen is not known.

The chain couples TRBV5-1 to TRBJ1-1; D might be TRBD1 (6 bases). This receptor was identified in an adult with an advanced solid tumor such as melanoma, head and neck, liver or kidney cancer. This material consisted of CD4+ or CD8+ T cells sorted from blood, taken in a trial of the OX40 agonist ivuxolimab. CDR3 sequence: CASSEGGRDTEAFF. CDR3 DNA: TGCGCCAGCAGCGAAGGGGGACGGGACACTGAAGCTTTCTTT.